This TCR beta chain was recorded in a study of shared clonotypes between healthy human individuals. Data came from immunoSEQ multiplex PCR; TCRdb stores just in-frame clones and leaves some out. The sample has around 2,100,000 clones, around 96% seen once. V was cut by 5 bases and J by 10 bases, with 15 bases left in between. This CDR3 is 13 amino acids long. CDR1 WNHNN and CDR2 SYGVQD come from the germline V gene (reference sequence). CD8 cells classed as naive were CD45RO-negative and positively selected for CCR7, excluding terminally differentiated effector memory CD45RA+ cells. V gene TRBV10-1 combines with J gene TRBJ2-1; D not certain. Sequences were obtained from naive CD8+ T cells sorted from blood. This clonotype was sampled from a man aged 18 to 30 in good health. The CDR3 bases are TGCGCCAGCAGTTTGTCGGTGGTTGGGGAGCAGTTCTTC. Its translation is CASSLSVVGEQFF.